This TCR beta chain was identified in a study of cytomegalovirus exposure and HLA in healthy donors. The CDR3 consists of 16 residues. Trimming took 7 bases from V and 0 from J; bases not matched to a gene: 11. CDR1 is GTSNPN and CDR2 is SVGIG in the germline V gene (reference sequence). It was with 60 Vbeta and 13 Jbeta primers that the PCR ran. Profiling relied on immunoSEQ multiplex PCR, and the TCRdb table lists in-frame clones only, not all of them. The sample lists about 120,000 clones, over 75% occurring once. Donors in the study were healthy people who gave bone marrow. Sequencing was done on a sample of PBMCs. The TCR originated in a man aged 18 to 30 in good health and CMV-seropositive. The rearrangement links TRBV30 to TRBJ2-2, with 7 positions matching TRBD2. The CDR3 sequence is CAFSTVAGTNTGELFF. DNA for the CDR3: TGTGCCTTCTCCACGGTAGCGGGTACGAACACCGGGGAGCTGTTTTTT.